Shown below are 20 T cell receptor beta chains from a single sample sequenced in a study of blood T cell repertoires in COVID-19. Clones were read by immunoSEQ multiplex PCR, and TCRdb kept only the in-frame ones, dropping some. The data contain around 190,000 clones, around 85% of them seen just once; the ten biggest clones take up 6.5% to 10%. Sequencing input: peripheral blood. The source of these receptors is an older woman with acute or convalescent COVID-19.

The J gene is TRBJ1-5, the V gene TRBV27; TRBD1 matches at 7 bases. From germline, CDR1 is MNHEY and CDR2 SMNVEV (reference sequence). The ends lost 4 bases at V and 6 bases at J; junction bases unmatched: 6. CDR3 length: 14 amino acids. As DNA, the CDR3 is TGTGCCAGCAGTTCGACAGGGACGGGTCAGCCCCAGCATTTT. It specifies CASSSTGTGQPQHF.

V usage is TRBV4-1 and J usage is TRBJ1-1, with D possibly TRBD1 on 5 matching bases. V was pared by 7 bases and J by 1 base, with 7 bases between. Germline assignment: CDR1 MGHRA and CDR2 YSYEKL. The CDR3 is 12 amino acids. Here the CDR3 DNA reads TGCGCCAGCACGGGGGGGAACACTGAAGCTTTCTTT. As protein: CASTGGNTEAFF.

The chain links TRBV2 to TRBJ1-6; D uncertain. CDR3 length equals 16 residues. Germline V gene data show CDR1 as SNHLY and CDR2 as FYNNEI. V was cut by 5 bases and J by 0 bases, with 11 bases left in between. This CDR3 is CASSSGLSSYNSPLHF. The DNA of the CDR3 is TGTGCCAGCAGTTCCGGACTCAGCTCCTATAATTCACCCCTCCACTTT.

The genes are TRBV10-3 and TRBJ2-7; perhaps TRBD1 as D (6 bases). Trimming removed 6 bases at V and 0 bases at J, with 9 bases between. Germline V gene sequence: CDR1 ENHRY, CDR2 SYGVKD. The CDR3 runs 13 residues. The CDR3 loop reads CAIRDSVSYEQYV. The CDR3 bases are TGTGCCATCAGGGACAGTGTCTCCTACGAGCAGTACGTC.

This clone was seen a single time. The chain uses TRBV24-1 and TRBJ2-5; TRBD1 aligns across 7 bases. Unmatched junction bases numbered 6, after V lost 4 bases and J lost 2 bases. CDR3 length: 15 residues. Per germline, CDR1 KGHDR and CDR2 SFDVKD. CDR3 nucleotides: TGTGCCACCAGTGACACGACAGGGAAGCAAGAGACCCAGTACTTC. Protein product: CATSDTTGKQETQYF.

This chain connects TRBV7-3 to TRBJ2-5; the match to TRBD2 covers 11 bases. Per the germline V gene, CDR1 is SGHTA and CDR2 is FQGTGA. The CDR3 has 16 residues. V lost 5 bases and J lost 1; bases outside the gene matches: 6. For the CDR3, the DNA is TGTGCCAGCAGCCTTGGACTAGCGGGTGCCCAAGAGACCCAGTACTTC. Translation gives CASSLGLAGAQETQYF.

V gene TRBV6-5 combines with J gene TRBJ1-1; a weak D match, TRBD1 (5 bases). V was shortened by 6 bases and J by 4 bases, with 18 bases between the two germline ends. CDR3 length: 15 residues. CDR1 is MNHEY, CDR2 SVGAGI, per germline. The CDR3 region is CASSRLMGRGTEAFF. CDR3 nucleotides: TGTGCCAGCAGCCGACTTATGGGTAGGGGCACTGAAGCTTTCTTT.

The rearrangement links TRBV3-1 (or the pseudogene TRBV3-2) to TRBJ1-3; possibly TRBD1 for D (6 bases). Looked up from germline, CDR1 is LGHDT and CDR2 is YNNKEL (reference sequence). V was cut by 0 bases and J by 4 bases, with 13 bases left in between. This CDR3 is 16 amino acids long. The CDR3 reads CASSQDLGQGGNTIYF. The CDR3 DNA sequence: TGTGCCAGCAGCCAAGATCTCGGTCAGGGGGGAAACACCATATATTTT.

The rearrangement joins TRBV27 to TRBJ1-1, with TRBD1 matching 11 bases. The length of the CDR3 is 14 residues. Germline CDR1 MNHEY, CDR2 SMNVEV (reference sequence). With V trimmed by 5 bases and J by 4 bases, 3 bases remained unmatched. The CDR3 is CASSQGTGGTEAFF. The DNA of the CDR3 is TGTGCCAGCAGTCAGGGGACAGGGGGCACTGAAGCTTTCTTT.

In DNA form, the CDR3 reads TGTGCCAGCAGCCTGAGGGAGACCAGCACAGATACGCAGTATTTT. Its translation is CASSLRETSTDTQYF. The rearrangement links TRBV7-8 to TRBJ2-3; D perhaps matches TRBD2 (5 bases). CDR1 is SGHVS, CDR2 FQNEAQ, per germline. The CDR3 consists of 15 residues. The V end lost 5 bases, the J end lost 0 bases, and 12 bases lay between the germline ends.

J is TRBJ2-1 and V is TRBV28; 13 bases line up with TRBD2. Germline assignment: CDR1 MDHEN and CDR2 SYDVKM. The CDR3 covers 14 residues. The ends lost 9 bases at V and 4 bases at J; junction bases unmatched: 3. The CDR3 loop reads CASGTSGTYNEQFF. The DNA for the CDR3 is TGTGCCAGTGGGACTAGCGGGACGTACAATGAGCAGTTCTTC. Based on the CDR3 plus reference TRBV28 and TRBJ2-1, the full variable domain is DVKVTQSSRYLVKRTGEKVFLECVQDMDHENMFWYRQDPGLGLRLIYFSYDVKMKEKGDIPEGYSVSREKKERFSLILESASTNQTSMYLCASGTSGTYNEQFFGPGTRLTVL.

The rearrangement uses TRBV6-2 or TRBV6-3 and TRBJ1-4; possible D gene TRBD1, 6 bases. The CDR3 covers 14 residues. The V and J ends lost 1 base and 7 bases respectively, with 10 bases between them. The germline CDR1 and CDR2 sequences are MNHEY and SVGEGT. The CDR3 DNA reads TGTGCCAGCAGTTACTACAGGGACGGTGAAAAACTGTTTTTT. It is translated as CASSYYRDGEKLFF.

The chain is built from TRBV11-3 and TRBJ2-1; maybe TRBD2 (6 bases). This CDR3 spans 13 amino acids. The germline V gene encodes CDR1 SGHNT and CDR2 YENEEA. The V gene lost 2 bases and the J gene lost 7 bases, with 9 bases spanning the gap. The CDR3: CASSLTGVNEQFF. For the CDR3, the DNA is TGTGCCAGCAGCTTAACGGGAGTGAATGAGCAGTTCTTC.

The rearrangement links TRBV10-2 to TRBJ2-5; TRBD2 agrees at 15 bases. This CDR3 is built from 16 residues. Germline V gene sequence: CDR1 WSHSY, CDR2 SAAADI. The V gene end was trimmed by 6 bases and the J gene end by 5 bases; junction bases not matched to a gene: 7. The CDR3 sequence: CASRKGLAGGEETQYF. CDR3 sequence (DNA): TGCGCCAGCAGAAAGGGACTAGCGGGAGGTGAGGAGACCCAGTACTTC.

The chain joins TRBV2 to TRBJ2-7; 9 bases line up with TRBD2. CDR1 SNHLY and CDR2 FYNNEI come from the germline V gene. The CDR3 spans 12 residues. The trim removed 7 bases at V and 13 bases at J, leaving 11 bases unmatched. CDR3 in DNA: TGTGCCAGCACCGCGGGACTAGCAGCGCCATACTTC. Its translation: CASTAGLAAPYF.

The rearrangement links TRBV15 to TRBJ1-2; the match to TRBD1 covers 7 bases. The CDR3 sequence is 17 residues long. With V trimmed by 5 bases and J by 2 bases, 14 bases remained unmatched. Looked up from germline, CDR1 is LNHNV and CDR2 is YYDKDF (reference sequence). CDR3 protein: CATSPRLKGAPNYGYTF. For the CDR3, the DNA is TGTGCCACCAGCCCCCGTTTGAAGGGGGCCCCCAACTATGGCTACACCTTC.

V gene TRBV5-1 combines with J gene TRBJ1-4, with TRBD1 matching over 7 bases. Per the germline V gene, CDR1 is SGHRS and CDR2 is YFSETQ. J lost 4 bases, V lost 5 bases, and 8 bases had no gene match. The CDR3 covers 15 residues. The CDR3 here is CASSFTGVGNEKLFF. CDR3 coding DNA: TGCGCCAGCAGTTTTACAGGGGTGGGTAATGAAAAACTGTTTTTT.

The rearrangement joins TRBV10-2 to TRBJ2-2, with D tentatively TRBD1 (6 bases). V dropped 9 bases and J dropped 1 base, with 15 bases sitting between them. Germline lookup yields CDR1 WSHSY and CDR2 SAAADI. The CDR3 sequence is 15 residues long. The CDR3 nucleotides are TGCGCCAGTTCCAGGGACACCTGGAACACCGGGGAGCTGTTTTTT. Translated, it gives CASSRDTWNTGELFF.

The chain combines TRBV19 with TRBJ2-1; 8 bases map to TRBD2. Germline V lookup: CDR1 LNHDA, CDR2 SQIVND (reference sequence). This CDR3 comprises 15 residues. The V gene end was trimmed by 3 bases and the J gene end by 6 bases; junction bases not matched to a gene: 7. The CDR3 spells CASSIRAGVGNEQFF. The CDR3 DNA is TGTGCCAGTAGTATTCGAGCGGGAGTCGGCAATGAGCAGTTCTTC.

This chain uses TRBV14 with TRBJ1-2; D uncertain. CDR1 is SGHDN and CDR2 is FVKESK in the germline V gene. The CDR3 is 14 residues long. V gave up 0 bases and J gave up 8 bases, with 13 bases separating them. The CDR3 reads CASSQDLAVQGYTF. CDR3 DNA: TGTGCCAGCAGCCAAGATTTGGCAGTCCAGGGCTACACCTTC.